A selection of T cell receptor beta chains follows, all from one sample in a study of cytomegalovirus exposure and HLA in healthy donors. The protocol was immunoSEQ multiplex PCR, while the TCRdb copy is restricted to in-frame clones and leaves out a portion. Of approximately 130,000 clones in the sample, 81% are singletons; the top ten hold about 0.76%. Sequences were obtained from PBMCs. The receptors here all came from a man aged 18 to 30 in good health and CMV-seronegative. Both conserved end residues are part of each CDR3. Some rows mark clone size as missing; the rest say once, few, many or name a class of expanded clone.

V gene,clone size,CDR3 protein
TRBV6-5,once,CASSYSSVQLTDTQYF
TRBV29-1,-,CSVERVYGYTF
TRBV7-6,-,CASSFRVGEQYF
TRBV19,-,CASSSRTGLSNQPQHF
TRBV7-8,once,CASSPLRAVAGGQKDEQFF
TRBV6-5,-,CASTHYRDNSPLHF
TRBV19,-,CASSTGLSSYEQYF
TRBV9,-,CASSPGTGGTEAFF
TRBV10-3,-,CAVGSDSSYNSPLHF
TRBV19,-,CASSIPYGRPGEQYF
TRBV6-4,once,CASRGQGEADTQYF
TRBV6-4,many,CASSERGGTDTQYF
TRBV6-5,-,CASREGDQPQHF
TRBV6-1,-,CASSEALAGGTDTQYF
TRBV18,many,CASSPANEQFF
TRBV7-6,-,CASSPGPRGTEAFF
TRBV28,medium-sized,CASSTLRTGGIQPQHF
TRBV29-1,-,CSVEVTPGLAGEPDYEQYF
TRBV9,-,CASSRGLSNQPQHF
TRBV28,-,CASSSRFIVLNQPQHF
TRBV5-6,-,CASSLGTGVEKLFF
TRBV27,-,CASSPRTWGRGQETQYF
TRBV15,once,CASSGGTGVRETQYF
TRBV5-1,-,CASSVTGVGNTEAFF
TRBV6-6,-,CASSLRVEAFF
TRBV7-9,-,CASSSSGIGGYTF
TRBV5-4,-,CASSLNRVSEAFF
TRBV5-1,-,CASSLGTSGYTF